Listed below are T cell receptor beta chains from one sample, sequenced in a study of shared clonotypes between healthy human individuals. This table comes from immunoSEQ multiplex PCR, and its TCRdb copy is limited to in-frame clones, with some not included. The table includes some 680,000 clones, less than 80% detected once. The sequenced material came from memory CD4+ T cells sorted from blood. The receptors originated from a woman aged 25 to 39 in good health. Each CDR3 is given with its conserved first and last residue. D genes are given only for firm matches. The listing skips clone size in some rows; elsewhere it reads once, few, many or a size class.

few	TRBV29-1	NA	TRBJ2-7	CSQGVPEQYF	TGCAGCCAAGGGGTCCCCGAGCAGTACTTC
few	TRBV7-9	NA	TRBJ1-1	CASSFQGNEAFF	TGTGCCAGCAGCTTCCAGGGAAATGAAGCTTTCTTT
NA	TRBV28	NA	TRBJ1-2	CASSQPGPGYGYTF	TGTGCCAGCAGCCAACCGGGACCTGGCTATGGCTACACCTTC
NA	TRBV7-2	TRBD2	TRBJ2-1	CASSLAWTSSYNEQFF	TGTGCCAGCAGCTTAGCATGGACTAGCTCCTACAATGAGCAGTTCTTC
NA	TRBV5-6	NA	TRBJ1-2	CASSLLGINGYTF	TGTGCCAGCAGCTTGTTAGGGATTAATGGCTACACCTTC
once	TRBV10-3	TRBD1	TRBJ1-2	CAISDPGQGAVSKGYTF	TGTGCCATCAGTGATCCCGGACAGGGGGCGGTTAGTAAGGGCTACACCTTC
NA	TRBV7-2	TRBD2	TRBJ2-3	CASSPWTSGSSDTQYF	TGTGCCAGCAGCCCCTGGACTAGCGGGAGTTCGGATACGCAGTATTTT
NA	TRBV14	TRBD2	TRBJ2-2	CASSQDRLAGVAGELFF	TGTGCCAGCAGCCAAGACCGACTAGCGGGAGTCGCCGGGGAGCTGTTTTTT
NA	TRBV5-4	TRBD1	TRBJ2-5	CASSLGGTGGVETQYF	TGTGCCAGCAGCTTGGGAGGGACAGGGGGTGTGGAGACCCAGTACTTC
NA	TRBV9	NA	TRBJ1-3	CASSPRVGSGNTIYF	TGTGCCAGCAGCCCCCGGGTCGGCTCTGGAAACACCATATATTTT
NA	TRBV7-9	TRBD1	TRBJ1-1	CASSPAIAGGRTEAFF	TGTGCCAGCAGCCCAGCCATAGCAGGGGGAAGAACTGAAGCTTTCTTT
NA	TRBV7-2	NA	TRBJ1-2	CASNTGGSSGDGYTF	TGTGCCAGCAACACCGGGGGCTCAAGTGGGGATGGCTACACCTTC
few	TRBV7-9	TRBD2	TRBJ2-3	CASSFLAGEADTQYF	TGTGCCAGCAGCTTCCTAGCGGGAGAGGCAGATACGCAGTATTTT
NA	TRBV5-1	TRBD2	TRBJ2-2	CASSLGLAGVQGELFF	TGCGCCAGCAGCCTCGGACTAGCGGGAGTTCAAGGGGAGCTGTTTTTT
NA	TRBV6-1	NA	TRBJ2-5	CASSEHGGAQETQYF	TGTGCCAGCAGTGAACATGGGGGTGCCCAAGAGACCCAGTACTTC
NA	TRBV7-2	TRBD2	TRBJ2-7	CASSGTRVGEQYF	TGTGCCAGCAGCGGGACTAGAGTGGGCGAGCAGTACTTC
NA	TRBV2	TRBD1	TRBJ2-1	CASSVQGQGAHEQFF	TGTGCCAGCAGTGTGCAGGGACAGGGGGCACATGAGCAGTTCTTC
NA	TRBV7-9	TRBD1	TRBJ2-2	CASSTDRGALGSGELFF	TGTGCCAGCAGCACGGACAGGGGGGCCCTTGGTTCCGGGGAGCTGTTTTTT
NA	TRBV7-3	NA	TRBJ2-1	CASSLRGAHEQFF	TGTGCCAGCAGCTTAAGGGGGGCGCATGAGCAGTTCTTC
NA	TRBV30	NA	TRBJ2-1	CAVTSYNEQFF	TGTGCCGTGACTAGCTACAATGAGCAGTTCTTC
NA	TRBV5-4	TRBD1	TRBJ1-3	CASRDRAGNTIYF	TGTGCCAGCAGGGACAGGGCGGGAAACACCATATATTTT
few	TRBV19	TRBD2	TRBJ2-3	CASHTSGSTDTQYF	TGTGCCAGCCATACTAGCGGGAGCACAGATACGCAGTATTTT
NA	TRBV7-3	NA	TRBJ2-1	CASSKRHWCWFF	TGTGCCAGCAGCAAGAGACACTGGTGCTGGTTCTTC
NA	TRBV28	NA	TRBJ1-2	CASSLRVNYGYTF	TGTGCCAGCAGTTTAAGGGTGAACTATGGCTACACCTTC
NA	TRBV27	TRBD2	TRBJ2-7	CASSLIGTSGYSYEQYF	TGTGCCAGCAGTTTGATCGGGACTAGCGGCTACTCCTACGAGCAGTACTTC
NA	TRBV11-2	NA	TRBJ2-5	CASSLAGRGETQYF	TGTGCCAGCAGCTTAGCCGGGAGAGGAGAGACCCAGTACTTC
NA	TRBV7-9	NA	TRBJ2-7	CAGWDGNEQYF	TGTGCCGGCTGGGACGGCAACGAGCAGTACTTC
NA	TRBV7-7	NA	TRBJ2-5	CASSWTRGETQYF	TGTGCCAGCAGCTGGACTAGGGGGGAGACCCAGTACTTC
few	TRBV28	NA	TRBJ1-6	CASSTGRINSPLHF	TGTGCCAGCAGTACAGGACGGATTAATTCACCCCTCCACTTT
once	TRBV28	NA	TRBJ1-2	CASSDNGYTF	TGTGCCAGCAGCGACAATGGCTACACCTTC
many	TRBV5-6	NA	TRBJ1-3	CASSWGRSSGNTIYF	TGTGCCAGCAGCTGGGGACGAAGCTCTGGAAACACCATATATTTT
NA	TRBV28	NA	TRBJ2-1	CAIRDPNYNEQFF	TGTGCCATCCGGGACCCGAACTACAATGAGCAGTTCTTC
few	TRBV15	TRBD1	TRBJ2-5	CATSRDPWTGETQYF	TGTGCCACCAGCAGAGATCCGTGGACAGGAGAGACCCAGTACTTC
NA	TRBV5-5	NA	TRBJ2-3	CASRTSRQTDTQYF	TGTGCCAGCAGGACGTCGCGACAGACAGATACGCAGTATTTT
NA	TRBV7-2	TRBD2	TRBJ2-3	CASILTSAGGEQYF	TGTGCCAGCATCCTGACTAGCGCCGGAGGGGAGCAGTATTTT
NA	TRBV28	TRBD2	TRBJ2-5	CASRASSGREGTQYF	TGTGCCAGCAGGGCCAGTAGCGGGAGGGAGGGGACCCAGTACTTC
NA	TRBV29-1	NA	TRBJ1-2	CSVGEGGYTF	TGCAGCGTTGGAGAGGGTGGCTACACCTTC
NA	TRBV27	TRBD1	TRBJ1-5	CASGLRQGGNQPQHF	TGTGCCAGCGGCTTACGACAGGGTGGAAATCAGCCCCAGCATTTT
NA	TRBV7-9	TRBD1	TRBJ2-7	CASSTYFSTGPYEQYF	TGTGCCAGCAGCACATACTTCTCGACAGGGCCCTACGAGCAGTACTTC
NA	TRBV2	TRBD1	TRBJ1-1	CASSDLQGYTEAFF	TGTGCCAGCAGTGATCTACAGGGGTACACTGAAGCTTTCTTT
NA	TRBV5-1	NA	TRBJ2-1	CASSLTTSSYNEQFF	TGCGCCAGCAGCTTGACGACAAGCAGCTACAATGAGCAGTTCTTC